This T cell receptor (beta chain) was sequenced for a study of identical twins. Trimming stripped 5 bases from V and 2 bases from J, with 22 bases between. CDR3 length equals 16 residues. Germline CDR1 is SQVTM and CDR2 is ANQGSEA. Addition of a universal primer site occurred through template switching, and cDNA carried unique molecular identifiers. TCRdb re-analysed the 5' RACE reads in MiXCR, keeping a single row per CDR3 protein. The repertoire has hundreds of thousands of distinct CDR3 sequences, 8.6% of them found once; the top ten carry approximately 0.96%. The sample also formed part of further work on yellow fever vaccine responses in identical twins.

The receptor comes from a woman in her late teens or twenties in good health. The rearrangement links TRBV29-1 to TRBJ2-7; D tentatively fits TRBD1 or TRBD2 (6 bases each). Source material: PBMCs. DNA for the CDR3: TGCAGCGTTACTTCAAGGGGGGCGGGACCAACCTACGAGCAGTACTTC. It codes for CSVTSRGAGPTYEQYF.